The TCR beta chain under discussion was sequenced for a study of response to subunit inactivated influenza vaccine. This clonotype was counted only a few times. TCRdb re-called the RT-PCR reads through MiXCR, storing one row per CDR3 protein. The sample comprises 700,000 to 800,000 distinct CDR3 sequences, 15% to 20% of which are singletons, and about a tenth rests with the top ten. Germline-derived CDR1 and CDR2 are MNHNS and SASEGT. Deletions cut 6 bases from V and 0 bases from J, with 14 bases between. CDR3 length: 15 residues. The source of this sequence is a man aged 45-65 years who received an inactivated influenza vaccine. The rearrangement joins TRBV6-1 to TRBJ1-2; D is uncertain. The sequenced sample was PBMCs from blood, obtained around 5 days after vaccination. The CDR3 nucleotides read TGTGCCAGCAGGACGCAGATAATAACTAACTATGGCTACACCTTC. Residues: CASRTQIITNYGYTF.